This T cell receptor beta chain was sequenced for a study of technical replicates of blood from a few donors. Assay used: immunoSEQ multiplex PCR; TCRdb lists only in-frame clones, some missing. The sample lists 50,000 to 70,000 clones, 93% seen once, with around 4.2% in the top ten. The sample comprised PBMCs. The receptor comes from a human donor in good health. Some clones in this sample may be carry-over from other donors' samples.

CDR3 sequence: CASSLVGSRQGMETQYF. The CDR3 bases are TGTGCCAGCAGCTTAGTCGGCTCTAGACAGGGGATGGAGACCCAGTACTTC. V is TRBV7-3 and J is TRBJ2-5; 8 bases match TRBD1. V shed 2 bases, J shed 5 bases, and the junction held 13 bases outside the gene matches. The germline gives CDR1 SGHTA, CDR2 FQGTGA. CDR3 size: 17 residues.